The 22 T cell receptor beta chains in this list originate from one sample, sequenced in a study of PD-1 blockade in classical Hodgkin lymphoma. Profiling relied on immunoSEQ multiplex PCR, and the TCRdb table lists in-frame clones only, not all of them. Of some 4,200 clones listed, about nine tenths are singletons. After autologous stem cell transplantation all patients relapsed, and prior brentuximab vedotin exposure differed between cohorts. Magnetic negative selection was used to purify CD4+ T cells from PBMCs that had been thawed. The sample was CD4+ T cells from blood, taken at baseline. The receptors stem from a human donor with classical Hodgkin lymphoma.

This clone was detected only a few times. This chain links TRBV7-2 with TRBJ1-1; D is undetermined. The CDR3 extends over 12 amino acids. V lost 7 bases, J lost 0 bases, and 6 bases lay in between. The V gene's germline CDR1 is SGHTA and CDR2 FQGNSA. The CDR3 protein is CASTVLNTEAFF. CDR3 bases: TGTGCCAGCACGGTCTTGAACACTGAAGCTTTCTTT.

This clone was recorded only once. The rearrangement joins TRBV5-1 to TRBJ1-2; maybe TRBD1 (5 bases). Trimming cost V 4 bases and J 7 bases, with 23 bases left between them. The germline V gene encodes CDR1 SGHRS and CDR2 YFSETQ. The CDR3 extends over 16 amino acids. CDR3 residues: CASSAGGLGTLGGYTF. CDR3 DNA sequence: TGCGCCAGCAGCGCCGGTGGGTTGGGGACCCTTGGTGGCTACACCTTC.

This chain joins TRBV7-6 and TRBJ2-3; D uncertain. The CDR3 contains 13 residues. Germline values: CDR1 SGHVS, CDR2 FNYEAQ. The V and J ends lost 1 base and 2 bases respectively, with 4 bases between them. CDR3 protein: CASSLGYTDTQYF. The CDR3 region has the DNA TGTGCCAGCAGCTTAGGATACACAGATACGCAGTATTTT.

This clone was observed a single time. The genes are TRBV5-1 and TRBJ2-2; TRBD2 matches 7 bases. Germline assignment: CDR1 SGHRS and CDR2 YFSETQ. After removal of 4 bases from V and 5 bases from J, the junction contained 2 bases not matched to a gene. The CDR3 consists of 13 residues. This CDR3 reads CASSPGGTGELFF. In DNA, the CDR3 is TGCGCCAGCAGCCCCGGGGGGACCGGGGAGCTGTTTTTT.

The genes are TRBV20-1 and TRBJ2-5; TRBD1 or TRBD2 may be the D gene (6 bases each). Per the germline V gene, CDR1 is DFQATT and CDR2 is SNEGSKA (reference sequence). V lost 6 bases and J lost 5, with 10 bases in between. CDR3 length equals 11 residues. The DNA of the CDR3 is TGCAGTGCGGGGGGCTCGGAGACCCAGTACTTC. Its protein product is CSAGGSETQYF.

This clone was seen a few times. The rearrangement joins TRBV5-1 to TRBJ1-1, with D possibly being TRBD1 (6 bases). CDR1 SGHRS and CDR2 YFSETQ come from the germline V gene. V lost 0 bases to trimming and J lost 5 bases, with 8 bases between them. The CDR3 spans 13 residues. The CDR3 sequence is CASSLEGGTEAFF. CDR3 DNA sequence: TGCGCCAGCAGCTTGGAAGGGGGGACTGAAGCTTTCTTT. Full variable domain (outside the CDR3, taken from reference TRBV5-1 and TRBJ1-1): KAGVTQTPRYLIKTRGQQVTLSCSPISGHRSVSWYQQTPGQGLQFLFEYFSETQRNKGNFPGRFSGRQFSNSRSEMNVSTLELGDSALYLCASSLEGGTEAFFGQGTRLTVV.

The rearrangement uses TRBV6-1 and TRBJ1-6; D unclear. The CDR3 covers 11 residues. CDR1 is MNHNS, CDR2 SASEGT, per germline. Between the trimmed V and J ends, which lost 3 bases and 13 bases, there was a span of 7 bases. CDR3: CASSDVKPLHF. The CDR3 bases are TGTGCCAGCAGTGATGTAAAGCCCCTCCACTTT.

The gene calls are TRBV4-1 and TRBJ2-6, with TRBD1 identical over 8 bases. V lost 5 bases, J lost 2 bases, and 5 bases stayed unmatched. Germline V lookup: CDR1 MGHRA, CDR2 YSYEKL. This CDR3 is built from 16 residues. CDR3 sequence (DNA): TGCGCCAGCAGCACCAGGGGGCAGGCTGGGGCCAACGTCCTGACTTTC. This encodes CASSTRGQAGANVLTF.

The chain carries TRBV5-1 and TRBJ1-1, with no clear D. The CDR3 is 15 amino acids. Trimming left V 0 bases short and J 0 bases short, with 9 bases between. Germline CDR1 reads SGHRS; CDR2 reads YFSETQ. For the CDR3, the DNA is TGCGCCAGCAGCTTGGTTCCGGGGATGAACACTGAAGCTTTCTTT. This translates into CASSLVPGMNTEAFF.

The rearrangement uses TRBV2 and TRBJ2-1; 14 bases fit TRBD2. The CDR3 is made up of 13 amino acids. CDR1 SNHLY and CDR2 FYNNEI come from the germline V gene. V was clipped by 8 bases and J by 8 bases; unmatched bases: 2. The CDR3 loop is CASGLAGGDEQFF. As DNA, the CDR3 is TGTGCCAGCGGACTAGCGGGGGGCGATGAGCAGTTCTTC.

This chain links TRBV5-1 with TRBJ1-1, with D maybe TRBD1 (6 bases). The CDR3 has 13 residues. Trimming took off 4 bases at V and 4 bases at J, with 11 bases between the two ends. CDR1 and CDR2 from the germline V gene are SGHRS and YFSETQ. The CDR3 here is CASSETGSTEAFF. The CDR3 DNA reads TGCGCCAGCAGCGAAACAGGGAGCACTGAAGCTTTCTTT.

J is TRBJ1-5 and V is TRBV5-1; weak D call: TRBD1 (5 bases). Germline V gene data show CDR1 as SGHRS and CDR2 as YFSETQ. The ends were cut back, 1 base at V and 6 bases at J, with 14 bases in the middle. The CDR3 totals 15 residues. CDR3 sequence (DNA): TGCGCCAGCAGCTTGTCTCCAGGGTCGGTTCAGCCCCAGCATTTT. Encoded protein: CASSLSPGSVQPQHF. Filled out from reference TRBV5-1 and TRBJ1-5, the complete variable domain reads KAGVTQTPRYLIKTRGQQVTLSCSPISGHRSVSWYQQTPGQGLQFLFEYFSETQRNKGNFPGRFSGRQFSNSRSEMNVSTLELGDSALYLCASSLSPGSVQPQHFGDGTRLSIL.

V is TRBV10-1 and J is TRBJ2-1; 8 nucleotides align to TRBD1. There are 15 residues in the CDR3. V was pared by 3 bases and J by 3 bases, with 4 bases of the junction left unmatched. The germline gives CDR1 WNHNN, CDR2 SYGVQD (reference sequence). DNA for the CDR3: TGCGCCAGCAGTGAAGGACAGGGTTACTACAATGAGCAGTTCTTC. Translation: CASSEGQGYYNEQFF.

This chain uses TRBV10-3 with TRBJ1-4; no clear D. This CDR3 comprises 19 residues. Trimming took 2 bases from V and 0 from J, leaving 19 bases between them. Germline V gene sequence: CDR1 ENHRY, CDR2 SYGVKD. The CDR3 sequence is CAISEGGYGDVATNEKLFF. In DNA, the CDR3 is TGTGCCATCAGTGAGGGCGGGTATGGGGATGTCGCAACTAATGAAAAACTGTTTTTT.

The J gene is TRBJ2-4, the V gene TRBV5-1, with unresolved D. The CDR3 has 16 amino acids. Trimming left V 0 bases short and J 6 bases short, with 16 bases between. CDR1 is SGHRS and CDR2 is YFSETQ in the germline V gene. CDR3 DNA: TGCGCCAGCAGCTTGGGTCGGCAGATTAACACAAACATTCAGTACTTC. This sequence encodes CASSLGRQINTNIQYF. Drawing the rest from reference TRBV5-1 and TRBJ2-4, the complete variable domain is KAGVTQTPRYLIKTRGQQVTLSCSPISGHRSVSWYQQTPGQGLQFLFEYFSETQRNKGNFPGRFSGRQFSNSRSEMNVSTLELGDSALYLCASSLGRQINTNIQYFGAGTRLSVL.

This chain uses TRBV5-1 with TRBJ1-2, with a weak D call TRBD1 (5 bases). V dropped 2 bases and J dropped 5 bases, with 10 bases sitting between them. The V gene's germline CDR1 is SGHRS and CDR2 YFSETQ. There are 13 residues in the CDR3. The CDR3 sequence: CASSFDSGYGYTF. In DNA, the CDR3 is TGCGCCAGCAGCTTCGACAGCGGGTATGGCTACACCTTC.

This chain links TRBV30 with TRBJ1-5; tentatively, D is TRBD1 (5 bases). Trimming took off 6 bases at V and 2 bases at J, with 14 bases between the two ends. CDR3 length: 14 amino acids. Germline V lookup: CDR1 GTSNPN, CDR2 SVGIG (reference sequence). The CDR3 DNA follows: TGTGCCTGTGACAGTCAGTCTGGCAATCAGCCCCAGCATTTT. Protein sequence: CACDSQSGNQPQHF. Full variable domain (rest looked up from reference TRBV30 and TRBJ1-5): SQTIHQWPATLVQPVGSPLSLECTVEGTSNPNLYWYRQAAGRGLQLLFYSVGIGQISSEVPQNLSASRPQDRQFILSSKKLLLSDSGFYLCACDSQSGNQPQHFGDGTRLSIL.

This clone occurred once. The chain has TRBV5-4 and TRBJ2-1; possibly TRBD1 for D (5 bases). The CDR3 is 17 residues long. The ends were cut back, 0 bases at V and 7 bases at J, with 20 bases in the middle. Germline V gives CDR1 SGHNT, CDR2 YYREEE (reference sequence). The CDR3 nucleotides read TGTGCCAGCAGCTTGGGTCGGATCGCTTGGGGCAAAAATGAGCAGTTCTTC. This translates into CASSLGRIAWGKNEQFF.

The rearrangement links TRBV2 to TRBJ1-2; 7 bases agree with TRBD1. Germline CDR1 SNHLY, CDR2 FYNNEI. Trimming cost V 7 bases and J 7 bases; bases outside gene matches: 9. This CDR3 is built from 13 residues. CDR3 nucleotide sequence: TGTGCCAGCAAGAACAGGGGTCCGGTTGGCTACACCTTC. This codes for CASKNRGPVGYTF.

The CDR3 nucleotides read TGTGCCAGTAGTCCCTCAACCCGGGATACGCAGTATTTT. This translates into CASSPSTRDTQYF. The chain uses TRBV19 and TRBJ2-3; D unresolved. Trimming pared 5 bases from V and 6 bases from J, leaving 12 bases between. Germline CDR1 LNHDA, CDR2 SQIVND (reference sequence). This CDR3 spans 13 amino acids.

The chain's CDR3 is CASSLAVGGVQETQYF. The CDR3 coding sequence is TGCGCCAGCAGCTTGGCCGTAGGGGGAGTACAAGAGACCCAGTACTTC. The V and J genes are TRBV5-1 and TRBJ2-5; D possibly corresponds to TRBD1 (6 bases). Germline V gene lookup returns CDR1 SGHRS and CDR2 YFSETQ. Trimming pared 0 bases from V and 2 bases from J, leaving 14 bases between. The CDR3 has 16 residues.

The chain recombines TRBV9 with TRBJ2-7, with TRBD1 identical over 8 bases. The CDR3 totals 14 residues. Per the germline V gene, CDR1 is SGDLS and CDR2 is YYNGEE. Losses at the gene ends were 0 bases for V and 6 bases for J; bases not matched to a gene: 5. The CDR3 DNA sequence: TGTGCCAGCAGCGTAGCCGCAGGGGGCGGCGAGCAGTACTTC. Protein sequence: CASSVAAGGGEQYF. Drawing the rest from reference TRBV9 and TRBJ2-7, the complete variable domain is DSGVTQTPKHLITATGQRVTLRCSPRSGDLSVYWYQQSLDQGLQFLIQYYNGEERAKGNILERFSAQQFPDLHSELNLSSLELGDSALYFCASSVAAGGGEQYFGPGTRLTVT.